A selection of T cell receptor beta chains follows, all from one sample in a study of T cells after yellow fever vaccination. TCRdb passed the 5' RACE reads through MiXCR, listing each CDR3 protein once. Of 170,000 or so distinct CDR3 sequences in the sample, 6.2% were seen once. This material consisted of CD4+ T cells sorted from PBMCs, taken on the day of the first yellow fever vaccination. Receptors were obtained from a man between 18 and 35 years old who received the YFV17D yellow fever vaccine. Each CDR3 is given with its conserved first and last residue. The D gene is left open where the match is weak.

d_call j_call v_call cdr3_aa
TRBD1 TRBJ1-2 TRBV5-4 CASSPAGGEGYTF
TRBD1 TRBJ1-1 TRBV12-3/TRBV12-4 CASSYGQGYTEAFF
TRBD2 TRBJ2-2 TRBV28 CASVWEGNTGELFF
- TRBJ1-5 TRBV5-6 CASSLSWDQPQHF
- TRBJ2-7 TRBV10-3 CAIAPQGSYEQYF
TRBD1 TRBJ2-2 TRBV15 CATSRDPRGRLTGELFF
TRBD1 TRBJ2-2 TRBV4-1 CASSAGGDTGELFF
TRBD1 TRBJ1-4 TRBV6-5 CASSYLGQGGKLFF
TRBD1 TRBJ2-3 TRBV20-1 CSASDRAIDTQYF
- TRBJ2-1 TRBV12-5 CASGLTPTGKSSYNEQFF
- TRBJ2-5 TRBV29-1 CSVTDRETQYF
- TRBJ1-5 TRBV12-3/TRBV12-4 CASSSPRTQGSNQPQHF
- TRBJ2-1 TRBV11-2 CASSLGRANNEQFF
- TRBJ2-2 TRBV5-6 CASSLSVGIGELFF
- TRBJ2-2 TRBV11-2 CASSPRGDTGELFF
- TRBJ2-2 TRBV5-4 CASSKGRLNTGELFF
- TRBJ2-6 TRBV12-3/TRBV12-4 CASSLGGANVLTF
- TRBJ2-5 TRBV20-1 CSARGWIGSETQYF
- TRBJ1-4 TRBV7-2 CASSFTGLATNEKLFF
- TRBJ2-5 TRBV7-6 CASSFWSVQLGETQYF
- TRBJ1-2 TRBV5-6 CASSLYGANYGYTF
TRBD2 TRBJ2-2 TRBV3-1 CASSQDTPLSVAGSTGELFF
- TRBJ2-3 TRBV5-1 CASSAWGRSSTDTQYF
TRBD2 TRBJ2-3 TRBV20-1 CSAPASGNTDTQYF
- TRBJ2-7 TRBV28 CASSLNFWESSYEQYF
- TRBJ2-1 TRBV18 CASSPWPNRGYNEQFF
TRBD2 TRBJ2-1 TRBV20-1 CSAPPRTSDAEQFF
- TRBJ2-3 TRBV7-3 CASSRSGSSFFGTQYF
- TRBJ1-2 TRBV20-1 CSARTENYGYTF
- TRBJ2-6 TRBV4-3 CASSQETQGTGANVLTF
- TRBJ2-1 TRBV7-2 CASSFRVRNEQFF
TRBD1 TRBJ2-1 TRBV24-1 CATSDLGAGGGYNEQFF
TRBD1 TRBJ1-1 TRBV5-4 CASSWDRAGTEAFF
TRBD1 TRBJ2-5 TRBV11-2 CASSRTGQETQYF
- TRBJ2-3 TRBV7-2 CASSKDYLSTDTQYF
TRBD2 TRBJ2-3 TRBV5-1 CASSLALAGSTDTQYF
TRBD1 TRBJ2-5 TRBV5-1 CASSLARQGRETQYF
- TRBJ1-6 TRBV6-5 CASSYSRGQQLQF
- TRBJ1-2 TRBV7-2 CASSADGFYGYTF
TRBD1 TRBJ2-7 TRBV15 CATSGQDSYEQYF
- TRBJ1-2 TRBV9 CASSVTVSNYGYTF
TRBD1 TRBJ1-1 TRBV6-5 CASSYSAGGLREAFF
- TRBJ1-6 TRBV24-1 CATSEGKHWESPLHF
- TRBJ2-7 TRBV5-4 CASSLVGGLNEQYF
TRBD2 TRBJ2-1 TRBV20-1 CSGKPAGPAYNEQFF
- TRBJ2-2 TRBV7-6 CASSLSGDGHLPNTGELFF
TRBD2 TRBJ2-3 TRBV4-3 CASSQEAAGGLGTDTQYF
TRBD1 TRBJ1-2 TRBV29-1 CSVGQGPLYGYTF
TRBD1 TRBJ2-5 TRBV12-3/TRBV12-4 CASSFPRTGGTETQYF
- TRBJ2-5 TRBV20-1 CSATHLRGQETQYF
- TRBJ2-2 TRBV5-1 CASSLLPAGELFF
- TRBJ2-1 TRBV5-4 CASSFGGRTFNEQFF
TRBD2 TRBJ2-1 TRBV28 CASSPVPSGGVNEQFF
- TRBJ2-3 TRBV11-2 CASSSRAKHTDTQYF
- TRBJ2-2 TRBV20-1 CSADNRAIGTGELFF
- TRBJ1-4 TRBV6-5 CASSYASLRATNEKLFF
- TRBJ2-4 TRBV12-3/TRBV12-4 CASIPPPRGPYKNIQYF
TRBD1 TRBJ1-5 TRBV5-4 CASSLGGDRGDQPQHF
- TRBJ1-2 TRBV20-1 CSAREAGAAYGYTF
TRBD1 TRBJ2-3 TRBV7-9 CASSSRTGGLQDTQYF